The 24 T cell receptor beta chains below all came from one sample that was sequenced in a study of T cell repertoires in cytomegalovirus infection. Antigen specificity for these receptors is unknown. From the reads, TCRdb called clonotypes with MiXCR, one entry per CDR3 protein. The data hold about 110,000 distinct CDR3 sequences, with around 10% observed a single time. Input material: PBMCs, sequenced either directly or after in vitro stimulation (not recorded which). These receptors were collected from a human donor in good health (CMV status not recorded). Some clones in this sample may be carry-over from other donors' samples.

In this sample, this clonotype turned up a few times. The DNA of the CDR3 is TGTGCCAGCAGTTACTTTCCACAGGGATCTACAAACACCGGGGAGCTGTTTTTT. It yields the protein CASSYFPQGSTNTGELFF. The chain recombines TRBV6-2 or TRBV6-3 with TRBJ2-2; TRBD1 might be the D (6 bases). The V gene's germline CDR1 is MNHEY and CDR2 SVGEGT. Trimming removed 1 base from V and 2 bases from J, with 17 bases in between. This CDR3 has 18 residues.

This clonotype was counted many times. The chain joins TRBV27 to TRBJ1-5; perhaps TRBD1 as D (6 bases). V was pared by 6 bases and J by 7 bases, with 16 bases between. Germline CDR1 MNHEY, CDR2 SMNVEV (reference sequence). This CDR3 contains 14 residues. CDR3 protein: CASRSNYRVQPQHF. In nucleotides, the CDR3 is TGTGCCAGCAGATCTAATTACAGGGTGCAGCCCCAGCATTTT.

This clonotype was counted many times. This rearrangement joins TRBV7-9 to TRBJ1-1, with D uncertain. The V gene lost 2 bases and the J gene lost 0 bases, with 13 bases spanning the gap. Germline assignment: CDR1 SEHNR and CDR2 FQNEAQ (reference sequence). The CDR3 length is 16 residues. CDR3 protein: CASSLSPMAMNTEAFF. The CDR3 coding sequence is TGTGCCAGCAGCTTAAGTCCCATGGCGATGAACACTGAAGCTTTCTTT.

This clonotype showed up many times. The chain couples TRBV4-3 to TRBJ1-4; no clear D. The ends were cut back, 0 bases at V and 8 bases at J, with 4 bases in the middle. Germline V CDR1 and CDR2: LGHNA, YSLEER. There are 12 residues in the CDR3. CDR3: CASSQDTEKLFF. The CDR3 region has the DNA TGCGCCAGCAGCCAAGATACAGAAAAACTGTTTTTT.

This clonotype was seen a few times. The chain carries TRBV9 and TRBJ2-1; no clear D. Germline CDR1 and CDR2: SGDLS and YYNGEE. V lost 4 bases and J lost 7, with 9 bases in between. The CDR3 has 12 residues. CDR3 protein: CASSLQPNEQFF. DNA of the CDR3: TGTGCCAGCAGCCTCCAGCCTAATGAGCAGTTCTTC.

J is TRBJ2-5 and V is TRBV5-1; D possibly corresponds to TRBD2 (6 bases). Trimming shortened V by 5 bases and J by 4 bases, and 9 bases separated the two germline ends. Germline assignment: CDR1 SGHRS and CDR2 YFSETQ. This CDR3 comprises 12 residues. The CDR3 nucleotides are TGCGCCAGCAGAGGAGGGCGAGAGACCCAGTACTTC. This sequence encodes CASRGGRETQYF.

Ten or more counts support this clonotype. This chain links TRBV20-1 with TRBJ1-1; 7 bases are shared with TRBD1. The CDR3 contains 14 residues. The trim removed 5 bases at V and 2 bases at J, leaving 8 bases unmatched. CDR1 is DFQATT and CDR2 is SNEGSKA in the germline V gene (reference sequence). CDR3 residues: CSAALRGGNTEAFF. In DNA, the CDR3 is TGCAGTGCTGCCCTCAGGGGGGGAAACACTGAAGCTTTCTTT.

This clonotype showed up many times. The chain recombines TRBV25-1 with TRBJ1-1, with 7 bases aligning to TRBD1. The CDR3 loop spans 13 amino acids. V was pared by 6 bases and J by 4 bases, with 5 bases of the junction left unmatched. CDR1 and CDR2 (germline): MGHDK, SYGVNS. The CDR3, as DNA: TGTGCCAGCAGATTACAGGGGATCACTGAAGCTTTCTTT. This codes for CASRLQGITEAFF.

For this clonotype: Because the CDR3's place on the DNA is in doubt, the DNA is left out and the CDR3 is given as listed by TCRdb. CDR3 amino acids: CISVPEPPVGEKLFF. The chain carries TRBV7-5 and TRBJ1-4; TRBD1 is the table's D call, not checked against the DNA. TRBV7-5 is deemed a pseudogene. 15 amino acids form the CDR3, both terminal residues included.

This clonotype was seen many times. In DNA, the CDR3 is TGTGCCAGCAGTGAAATCCCCCTAGCGGGAATCTACAATGAGCAGTTCTTC. Its translation: CASSEIPLAGIYNEQFF. V and J are TRBV27 and TRBJ2-1, with TRBD2 matching over 9 bases. The CDR3 is 17 amino acids. With 5 bases clipped from V and 3 bases from J, the junction kept 11 bases outside the gene matches. The germline V gene has CDR1 MNHEY and CDR2 SMNVEV (reference sequence).

About this clonotype: A read error is possible here, since a much larger clone lies one base away. The J gene is TRBJ2-6, the V gene TRBV6-6; the D gene could be TRBD1 or TRBD2 (5 bases each). The CDR3 length is 15 residues. The germline V and J ends were trimmed by 6 bases and 8 bases, with 17 bases remaining between them. Germline loops: CDR1 MNHNY, CDR2 SVGAGI (reference sequence). CDR3 sequence (DNA): TGTGCCAGCAGAAACTCAGGGACCGGGCCCAACGTCCTGACTTTC. As protein: CASRNSGTGPNVLTF.

This clonotype was counted at least ten times. The chain combines TRBV6-2 or TRBV6-3 with TRBJ1-5, with D possibly matching TRBD1 (5 bases). The CDR3 extends over 15 amino acids. The V and J ends lost 5 bases and 3 bases respectively, with 14 bases between them. Per germline, CDR1 MNHEY and CDR2 SVGEGT. The CDR3 is CASSHRIGLNQPQHF. CDR3 nucleotides: TGTGCCAGCAGTCACAGGATTGGGCTCAATCAGCCCCAGCATTTT.

As concerns this clonotype: The missing conserved phenylalanine or tryptophan at the end of this CDR3 makes a read error likely. The V call is TRBV3-1, the J call TRBJ2-7; the match to TRBD1 covers 8 bases. Germline V gene sequence: CDR1 LGHDT, CDR2 YNNKEL (reference sequence). V dropped 5 bases and J dropped 0; count of bases not matched to a gene: 3. The CDR3 has 14 amino acids. Written as DNA, the CDR3 is TGTGCCAGCAGCTCTACAGGGGGCTCCTACGAGCAGTACTTA. It translates to CASSSTGGSYEQYL.

This clonotype appeared many times. This chain joins TRBV7-2 and TRBJ2-7; TRBD2 matches 16 bases. With V trimmed by 0 bases and J by 6 bases, 11 bases remained unmatched. Germline CDR1 and CDR2: SGHTA and FQGNSA. This CDR3 is built from 19 residues. The CDR3 DNA sequence: TGTGCCAGCAGCTTAGCGGCCGCCGGGACTAGCGGGAGGGGGAGCGAGCAGTACTTC. Residues: CASSLAAAGTSGRGSEQYF.

J is TRBJ2-3 and V is TRBV29-1; 8 bases are shared with TRBD2. V trimming: 4 bases; J trimming: 6 bases; junction bases outside the gene matches: 6. From germline, CDR1 is SQVTM and CDR2 ANQGSEA. The CDR3 contains 13 residues. The CDR3 coding sequence is TGCAGCGTTGCGGGGGGGGTTAGCGATACGCAGTATTTT. Its protein product is CSVAGGVSDTQYF.

The chain recombines TRBV24-1 with TRBJ2-1; D unclear. Germline CDR1 KGHDR, CDR2 SFDVKD. The CDR3 is 16 amino acids. The germline V and J ends were trimmed by 3 bases and 1 base, with 12 bases remaining between them. The chain's CDR3 is CATSDAGPRSYNEQFF. CDR3 DNA: TGTGCCACCAGTGATGCCGGGCCAAGATCCTACAATGAGCAGTTCTTC.

This clonotype was seen at least ten times. The chain couples TRBV2 to TRBJ2-3, with D uncertain. In germline, CDR1 is SNHLY, CDR2 FYNNEI. CDR3 length: 11 residues. The V gene lost 8 bases and the J gene lost 4 bases, with 7 bases spanning the gap. Written as DNA, the CDR3 is TGTGCCAGCGGGGTTGCAGATACGCAGTATTTT. It specifies CASGVADTQYF.

V usage is TRBV30 and J usage is TRBJ2-7; 7 bases match TRBD2. Per germline, CDR1 GTSNPN and CDR2 SVGIG (reference sequence). The junction had 11 bases not matched to a gene; V was cut back by 5 bases and J by 7 bases. This CDR3 is built from 13 residues. The CDR3 protein is CAWAKRGEGEQYV. In nucleotides, the CDR3 is TGTGCCTGGGCCAAGCGGGGCGAGGGGGAGCAGTACGTC.

This clonotype has only a few counts. The rearrangement joins TRBV20-1 to TRBJ1-3; D is ambiguous. The CDR3 is 19 residues long. From germline, CDR1 is DFQATT and CDR2 SNEGSKA (reference sequence). V lost 2 bases to trimming and J lost 0 bases, with 23 bases between them. CDR3 in DNA: TGCAGTGCTAGACCCTTCCTCCCCAGGTCCGCTAGCTCTGGAAACACCATATATTTT. It codes for CSARPFLPRSASSGNTIYF.

Comment on this clonotype: A much larger clone lies a single base off, so this may be a read error. V usage is TRBV25-1 and J usage is TRBJ1-2; D unclear. The CDR3 has 12 residues. V dropped 6 bases and J dropped 1 base, with 6 bases sitting between them. CDR1 and CDR2 from the germline V gene are MGHDK and SYGVNS. In nucleotides, the CDR3 is TGTGCCAGCAGCGGGGTTAACTATGGCTACACCTTC. Its protein product is CASSGVNYGYTF.

Many counts were recorded for this clonotype. The chain has TRBV6-2 or TRBV6-3 and TRBJ2-7; TRBD2 matches at 14 bases. This CDR3 is 16 amino acids long. CDR1 is MNHEY, CDR2 SVGEGT, per germline. Trimming cost V 5 bases and J 2 bases; bases outside gene matches: 5. The CDR3 DNA follows: TGTGCCAGCAGTCCAGGGACTAGCGGGAGCCCCTACGAGCAGTACTTC. This codes for CASSPGTSGSPYEQYF.

This clonotype has just a few counts. CDR3 nucleotide sequence: TGTGCCAGCAGTTTAGGGAGCCGCACGAATCAGCCCCAGCATTTT. It is translated as CASSLGSRTNQPQHF. The chain uses TRBV28 and TRBJ1-5; no firm D call. The V end lost 2 bases, the J end lost 4 bases, and 12 bases lay between the germline ends. This CDR3 is 15 amino acids long. Per germline, CDR1 MDHEN and CDR2 SYDVKM.

This clonotype was picked up one time. The chain couples TRBV12-5 to TRBJ2-2; D remains unclear. Germline V gives CDR1 LGHNT, CDR2 FRNRAP. The CDR3 sequence is 12 residues long. Trimming left V 6 bases short and J 8 bases short, with 10 bases between. The chain's CDR3 is CASGPGVGELFF. CDR3 nucleotides: TGTGCTAGTGGCCCAGGAGTGGGGGAGCTGTTTTTT.

As to this clonotype: This may come from a read error, since a much larger clone is one base off. The conserved final phenylalanine or tryptophan is absent from the CDR3, which likely points to a read error. The chain recombines TRBV6-6 with TRBJ1-2; the match to TRBD1 covers 12 bases. V lost 7 bases to trimming and J lost 8 bases; unmatched junction nucleotides: 17. The CDR3 extends over 17 amino acids. Per the germline V gene, CDR1 is MNHNY and CDR2 is SVGAGI (reference sequence). CDR3 bases: TGTGCCAGCACTTTGACCGGGACAGGGGGCATTTTGAGAGGCTACACCTAC. It encodes CASTLTGTGGILRGYTY.